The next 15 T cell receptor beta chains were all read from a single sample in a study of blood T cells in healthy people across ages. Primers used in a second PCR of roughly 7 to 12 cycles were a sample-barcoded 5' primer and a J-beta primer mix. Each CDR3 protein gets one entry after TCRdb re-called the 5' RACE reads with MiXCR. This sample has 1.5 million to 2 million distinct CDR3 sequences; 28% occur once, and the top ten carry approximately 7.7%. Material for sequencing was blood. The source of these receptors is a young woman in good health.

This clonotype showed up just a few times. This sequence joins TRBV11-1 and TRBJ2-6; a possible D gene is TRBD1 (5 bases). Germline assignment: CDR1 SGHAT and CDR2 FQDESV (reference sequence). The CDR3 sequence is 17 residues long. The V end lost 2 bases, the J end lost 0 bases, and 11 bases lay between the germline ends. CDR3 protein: CASSLSAGRSGANVLTF. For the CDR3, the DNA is TGTGCCAGCAGCTTATCGGCAGGGCGCTCTGGGGCCAACGTCCTGACTTTC.

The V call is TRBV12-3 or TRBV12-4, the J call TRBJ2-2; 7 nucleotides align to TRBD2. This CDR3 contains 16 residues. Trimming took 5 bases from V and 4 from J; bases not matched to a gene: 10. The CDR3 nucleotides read TGTGCCAGCAGTCGCCCCGCGGGAGTTGGCACCGGGGAGCTGTTTTTT. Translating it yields CASSRPAGVGTGELFF.

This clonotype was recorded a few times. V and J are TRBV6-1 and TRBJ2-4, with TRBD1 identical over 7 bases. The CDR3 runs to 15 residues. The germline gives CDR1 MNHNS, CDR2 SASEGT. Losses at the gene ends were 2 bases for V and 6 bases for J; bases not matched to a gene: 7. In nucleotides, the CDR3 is TGTGCCAGCAGTGAAAGGGAAAGGGGGCCAAACATTCAGTACTTC. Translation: CASSERERGPNIQYF.

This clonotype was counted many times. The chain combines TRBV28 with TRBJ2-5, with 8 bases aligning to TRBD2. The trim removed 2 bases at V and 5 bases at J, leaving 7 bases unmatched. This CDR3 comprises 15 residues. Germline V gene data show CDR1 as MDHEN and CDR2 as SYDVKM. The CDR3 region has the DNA TGTGCCAGCAGTTTACCGCGCGGGGGGCTGGAGACCCAGTACTTC. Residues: CASSLPRGGLETQYF.

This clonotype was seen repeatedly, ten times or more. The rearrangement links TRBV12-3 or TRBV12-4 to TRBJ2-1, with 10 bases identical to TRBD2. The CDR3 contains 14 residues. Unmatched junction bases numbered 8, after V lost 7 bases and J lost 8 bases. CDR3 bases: TGTGCCAGCACCAAAGAGCGGGAGGGCCATGAGCAGTTCTTC. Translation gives CASTKEREGHEQFF.

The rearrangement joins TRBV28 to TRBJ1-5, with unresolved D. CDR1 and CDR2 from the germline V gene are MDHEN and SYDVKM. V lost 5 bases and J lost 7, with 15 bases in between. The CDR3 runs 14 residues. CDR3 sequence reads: CASSSTVNWQPQHF. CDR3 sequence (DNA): TGTGCCAGCAGTAGTACAGTGAACTGGCAGCCCCAGCATTTT.

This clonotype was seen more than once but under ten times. The CDR3 sequence: CASIPPGGPGSYNEQFF. As DNA, the CDR3 is TGTGCCAGCATCCCACCGGGAGGGCCGGGGTCCTACAATGAGCAGTTCTTC. The chain employs TRBV7-2 and TRBJ2-1; 8 bases line up with TRBD2. The CDR3 contains 17 residues. Germline V CDR1 and CDR2: SGHTA, FQGNSA. With V trimmed by 7 bases and J by 1 base, 12 bases remained unmatched.

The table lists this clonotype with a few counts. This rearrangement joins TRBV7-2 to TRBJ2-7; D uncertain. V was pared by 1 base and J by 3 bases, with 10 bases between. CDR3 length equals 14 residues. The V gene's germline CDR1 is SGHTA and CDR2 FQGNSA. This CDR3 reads CASSLVLSGYEQYF. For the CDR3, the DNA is TGTGCCAGCAGCTTAGTACTTTCGGGCTACGAGCAGTACTTC.

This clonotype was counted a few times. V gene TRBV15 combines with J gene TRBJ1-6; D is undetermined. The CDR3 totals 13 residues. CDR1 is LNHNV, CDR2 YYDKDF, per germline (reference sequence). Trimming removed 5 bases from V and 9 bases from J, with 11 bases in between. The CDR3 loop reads CATSGLPSSPLHF. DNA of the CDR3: TGTGCCACCAGCGGCCTGCCGTCTTCACCCCTCCACTTT.

DNA of the CDR3: TGCAGTGCTAGAGCCGTTAGCGGGATCTCATCCAATGAGCAGTTCTTC. Residues: CSARAVSGISSNEQFF. J is TRBJ2-1 and V is TRBV20-1; TRBD2 matches 8 bases. Germline trimming cut 1 base from V and 6 bases from J; bases unmatched to any gene: 11. Germline values: CDR1 DFQATT, CDR2 SNEGSKA (reference sequence). This CDR3 has 16 residues.

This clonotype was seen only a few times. This CDR3 is CASSLVVSNEQFF. Here the CDR3 DNA reads TGTGCCAGCAGCTTAGTTGTGTCCAATGAGCAGTTCTTC. This chain links TRBV7-9 with TRBJ2-1; D gene unclear. V lost 1 base and J lost 6, with 7 bases in between. The CDR3 spans 13 residues. CDR1 SEHNR and CDR2 FQNEAQ come from the germline V gene (reference sequence). Supplemented by reference TRBV7-9 and TRBJ2-1, the full variable domain reads DTGVSQNPRHKITKRGQNVTFRCDPISEHNRLYWYRQTLGQGPEFLTYFQNEAQLEKSRLLSDRFSAERPKGSFSTLEIQRTEQGDSAMYLCASSLVVSNEQFFGPGTRLTVL.

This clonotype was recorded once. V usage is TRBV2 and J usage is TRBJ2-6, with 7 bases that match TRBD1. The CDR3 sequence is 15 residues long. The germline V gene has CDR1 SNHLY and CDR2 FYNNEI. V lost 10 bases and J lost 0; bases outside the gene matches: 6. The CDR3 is CAIGQAGSGANVLTF. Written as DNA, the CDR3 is TGTGCCATCGGACAGGCGGGCTCTGGGGCCAACGTCCTGACTTTC.

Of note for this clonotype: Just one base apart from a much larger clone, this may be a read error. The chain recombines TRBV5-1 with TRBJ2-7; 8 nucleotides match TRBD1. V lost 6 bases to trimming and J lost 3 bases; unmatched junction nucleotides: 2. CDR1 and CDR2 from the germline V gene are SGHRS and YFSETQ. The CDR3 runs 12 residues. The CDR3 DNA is TGCGCCAGCATTGGACAGGGCTACGAGCAGTACTTC. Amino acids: CASIGQGYEQYF.

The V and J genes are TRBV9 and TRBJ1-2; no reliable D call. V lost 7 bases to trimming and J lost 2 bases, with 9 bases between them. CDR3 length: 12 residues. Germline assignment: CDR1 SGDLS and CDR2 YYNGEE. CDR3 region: CASPPGNYGYTF. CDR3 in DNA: TGTGCCAGCCCCCCCGGGAACTATGGCTACACCTTC. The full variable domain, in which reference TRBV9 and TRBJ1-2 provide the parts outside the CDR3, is DSGVTQTPKHLITATGQRVTLRCSPRSGDLSVYWYQQSLDQGLQFLIQYYNGEERAKGNILERFSAQQFPDLHSELNLSSLELGDSALYFCASPPGNYGYTFGSGTRLTVV.

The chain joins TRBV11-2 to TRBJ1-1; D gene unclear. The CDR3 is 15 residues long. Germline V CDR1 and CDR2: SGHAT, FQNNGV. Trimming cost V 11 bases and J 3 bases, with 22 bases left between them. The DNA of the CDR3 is TGTGCCTCGCGCCGGGCCTTTATTGGTGACACTGAAGCTTTCTTT. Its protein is CASRRAFIGDTEAFF.